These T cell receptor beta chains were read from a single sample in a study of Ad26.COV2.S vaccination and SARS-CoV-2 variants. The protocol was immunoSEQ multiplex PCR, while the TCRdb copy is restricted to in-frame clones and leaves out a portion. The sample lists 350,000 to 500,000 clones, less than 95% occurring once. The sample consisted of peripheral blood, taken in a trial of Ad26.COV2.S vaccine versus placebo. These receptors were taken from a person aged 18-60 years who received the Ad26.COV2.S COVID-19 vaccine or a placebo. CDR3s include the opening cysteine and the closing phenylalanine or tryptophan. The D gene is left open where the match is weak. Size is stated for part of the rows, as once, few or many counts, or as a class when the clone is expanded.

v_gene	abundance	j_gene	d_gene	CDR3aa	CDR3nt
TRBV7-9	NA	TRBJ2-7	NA	CASSADSGHEQYF	TGTGCCAGCAGCGCCGATTCGGGGCACGAGCAGTACTTC
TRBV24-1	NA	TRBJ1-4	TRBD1	CATSGTGPNEKLFF	TGTGCCACCAGTGGGACAGGGCCTAATGAAAAACTGTTTTTT
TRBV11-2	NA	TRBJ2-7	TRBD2	CASSLGGGLAGAYYEQYF	TGTGCCAGCAGCTTAGGAGGCGGACTAGCGGGAGCTTACTACGAGCAGTACTTC
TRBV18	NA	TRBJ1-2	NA	CASSPPTETYGYTF	TGTGCCAGCTCACCACCGACAGAAACCTATGGCTACACCTTC
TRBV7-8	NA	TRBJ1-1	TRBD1	CASSPRQGGETEAFF	TGTGCCAGCAGCCCCCGACAGGGCGGGGAAACTGAAGCTTTCTTT
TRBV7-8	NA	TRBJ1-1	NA	CASSLDGDTEAFF	TGTGCCAGCAGCTTAGATGGGGACACTGAAGCTTTCTTT
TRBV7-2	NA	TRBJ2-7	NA	CASSDSYEQYF	TGTGCCAGCAGCGATTCCTACGAGCAGTACTTC
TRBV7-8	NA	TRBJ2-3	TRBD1	CASSLQDRGFGDTQYF	TGTGCCAGCAGCTTACAGGACAGGGGATTTGGAGATACGCAGTATTTT
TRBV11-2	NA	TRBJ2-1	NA	CASSLGGTSYNEQFF	TGTGCCAGCAGCTTAGGAGGGACCTCCTACAATGAGCAGTTCTTC
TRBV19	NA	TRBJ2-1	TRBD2	CASSIDSGRVKQFF	TGTGCCAGTAGTATAGATAGCGGGAGGGTCAAGCAGTTCTTC
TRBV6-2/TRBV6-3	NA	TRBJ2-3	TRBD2	CASSRGTSGSRGADTQYF	TGTGCCAGCAGCCGCGGGACTAGCGGGAGTAGAGGTGCAGATACGCAGTATTTT
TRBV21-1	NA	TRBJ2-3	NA	CASSKLPEAESTDTQYF	TGTGCCAGCAGCAAACTCCCCGAGGCGGAAAGCACAGATACGCAGTATTTT
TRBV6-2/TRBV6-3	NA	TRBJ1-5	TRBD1	CASSPGQPLNQPQHF	TGTGCCAGCAGTCCGGGACAGCCACTCAATCAGCCCCAGCATTTT
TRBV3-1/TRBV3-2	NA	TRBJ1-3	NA	CASSQGAAGNTIYF	TGTGCCAGCAGCCAAGGGGCTGCAGGAAACACCATATATTTT
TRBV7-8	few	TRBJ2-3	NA	CASSLGVTESTDTQYF	TGTGCCAGCAGCTTAGGGGTGACAGAGAGCACAGATACGCAGTATTTT
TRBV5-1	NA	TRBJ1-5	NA	CASSLGHTGQPQHF	TGCGCCAGCAGCTTGGGCCACACAGGCCAGCCCCAGCATTTT
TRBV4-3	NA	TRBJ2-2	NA	CASSQDYRILSELFF	TGCGCCAGCAGCCAAGATTACAGGATCCTATCAGAGCTGTTTTTT
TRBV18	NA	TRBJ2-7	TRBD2	CASSPPGSGRAGEQYF	TGTGCCAGCTCACCCCCGGGAAGCGGGAGGGCCGGTGAGCAGTACTTC
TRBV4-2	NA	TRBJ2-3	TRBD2	CASSQRRLAGGRTDTQYF	TGTGCCAGCAGCCAACGCCGTCTAGCGGGAGGTCGCACAGATACGCAGTATTTT
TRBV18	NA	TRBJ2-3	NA	CASSPPTGPSTDTQYF	TGTGCCAGCTCACCACCGACAGGCCCCTCGACAGATACGCAGTATTTT
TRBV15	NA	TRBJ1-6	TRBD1	CATSRAGTGHSPLHF	TGTGCCACCAGCAGGGCCGGGACAGGGCATTCACCCCTCCACTTT
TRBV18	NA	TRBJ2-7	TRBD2	CASSRERGSYEQYF	TGTGCCAGCTCGCGGGAGAGGGGTTCCTACGAGCAGTACTTC
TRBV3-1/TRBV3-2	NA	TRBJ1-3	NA	CASSQAGRAGNTIYF	TGTGCCAGCAGCCAAGCAGGGAGAGCTGGAAACACCATATATTTT
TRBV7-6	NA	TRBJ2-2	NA	CASSLATGNTGELFF	TGTGCCAGCAGCTTAGCGACCGGGAACACCGGGGAGCTGTTTTTT
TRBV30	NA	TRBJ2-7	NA	CASGRGAGVSYEQYF	TGTGCCTCTGGAAGGGGGGCAGGGGTCTCCTACGAGCAGTACTTC
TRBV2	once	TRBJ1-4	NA	CASRRGFSEKLFF	TGTGCCAGCAGAAGGGGTTTTAGTGAAAAACTGTTTTTT